This TCR beta chain was recorded in a study of CD8 T cells in ankylosing spondylitis. Study-level results: The study identified a TCR beta motif of fewer than 10 highly homologous variants that appeared characteristic of ankylosing spondylitis blood.

TCRdb re-derived calls from the 5' RACE reads in MiXCR, one entry per CDR3 protein. The table records a few hundred thousand distinct CDR3 sequences, about a fifth of them present only once. Losses at the gene ends were 5 bases for V and 5 bases for J; bases not matched to a gene: 9. The CDR3 contains 15 residues. Germline CDR1 LNHNV, CDR2 YYDKDF (reference sequence). This clonotype came up a few times. What it binds is not known. Material for sequencing was blood, either unsorted or a sorted T cell fraction (not recorded which). This chain uses TRBV15 with TRBJ2-5; 9 positions agree with TRBD1. The sequence was obtained from a male donor with ankylosing spondylitis. CDR3 nucleotides: TGTGCCACCAGCGCAGGAACAGGGGGCATGGAGACCCAGTACTTC. Protein sequence: CATSAGTGGMETQYF.